Listed below are T cell receptor beta chains from one sample, sequenced in a study of blood T cell repertoires in COVID-19. Sequenced by immunoSEQ multiplex PCR; TCRdb stores in-frame clones only, minus some. The data hold about 220,000 clones, with roughly four fifths observed a single time. Sequenced sample: PBMCs or T cells enriched from blood (not recorded which). Receptors originate from a woman in her sixties who had recovered from COVID-19. Each CDR3 is given with its conserved first and last residue. Fields, in order: clone size, D gene, V gene, J gene, CDR3 DNA, CDR3 protein. D genes are given only for firm matches. The size of a clone is reported for some rows only, either as once, few or many, or as a class for expanded clones.

clone size: once; D gene: NA; V gene: TRBV12-3/TRBV12-4; J gene: TRBJ2-7; CDR3 DNA: TGTGCCAGCAGTTTAGGCGGTTCCTACGAGCAGTACTTC; CDR3 protein: CASSLGGSYEQYF
clone size: NA; D gene: NA; V gene: TRBV4-2; J gene: TRBJ2-3; CDR3 DNA: TGTGCCAGCAGCCAAGCCCCGACAGGGGAGGGGGCAGATACGCAGTATTTT; CDR3 protein: CASSQAPTGEGADTQYF
clone size: NA; D gene: NA; V gene: TRBV6-5; J gene: TRBJ1-1; CDR3 DNA: TGTGCCAGCAGTTACTTGGCAGGGAACACTGAAGCTTTCTTT; CDR3 protein: CASSYLAGNTEAFF
clone size: NA; D gene: TRBD2; V gene: TRBV29-1; J gene: TRBJ2-1; CDR3 DNA: TGCAGCGTTAAGCGGGAGATAGTCAATGAGCAGTTCTTC; CDR3 protein: CSVKREIVNEQFF
clone size: NA; D gene: TRBD1; V gene: TRBV9; J gene: TRBJ2-7; CDR3 DNA: TGTGCCAGCAGCATCGGGACAGACTCCTACGAGCAGTACTTC; CDR3 protein: CASSIGTDSYEQYF
clone size: few; D gene: NA; V gene: TRBV18; J gene: TRBJ1-4; CDR3 DNA: TGTGCCAGCTCACCCGACAGTGAAAAACTGTTTTTT; CDR3 protein: CASSPDSEKLFF
clone size: NA; D gene: TRBD1; V gene: TRBV19; J gene: TRBJ1-1; CDR3 DNA: TGTGCCAGTACTCAGGGGGCATATAATGATGAAGCTTTCTTT; CDR3 protein: CASTQGAYNDEAFF
clone size: once; D gene: TRBD1; V gene: TRBV7-3; J gene: TRBJ2-1; CDR3 DNA: TGTGCCAGCAGCTTAACGGTAGGACAGGGGTACAATGAGCAGTTCTTC; CDR3 protein: CASSLTVGQGYNEQFF
clone size: NA; D gene: NA; V gene: TRBV12-3/TRBV12-4; J gene: TRBJ1-2; CDR3 DNA: TGTGCCAGCAGTTTAGAACTGCGTGGCTACACCTTC; CDR3 protein: CASSLELRGYTF
clone size: once; D gene: NA; V gene: TRBV10-2; J gene: TRBJ1-5; CDR3 DNA: TGCGCCAGCAGTGAGTCGGGGGGGCAGCCCCAGCATTTT; CDR3 protein: CASSESGGQPQHF
clone size: few; D gene: NA; V gene: TRBV19; J gene: TRBJ2-7; CDR3 DNA: TGTGCCAGTAGTCCCCGGTACGAGCAGTACTTC; CDR3 protein: CASSPRYEQYF
clone size: NA; D gene: NA; V gene: TRBV7-9; J gene: TRBJ1-2; CDR3 DNA: TGTGCCAGCAGCCTGGACAGCTATGGCTACACCTTC; CDR3 protein: CASSLDSYGYTF
clone size: NA; D gene: TRBD1; V gene: TRBV19; J gene: TRBJ1-4; CDR3 DNA: TGTGCCAGTAGGGGGACAGTTAATGAAAAACTGTTTTTT; CDR3 protein: CASRGTVNEKLFF
clone size: few; D gene: TRBD1; V gene: TRBV6-5; J gene: TRBJ1-5; CDR3 DNA: TGTGCCAGCAGGACCGGACAGGGACACAATCAGCCCCAGCATTTT; CDR3 protein: CASRTGQGHNQPQHF
clone size: NA; D gene: TRBD1; V gene: TRBV5-6; J gene: TRBJ2-5; CDR3 DNA: TGTGCCAGCAGCTCAAGGACAGGGGCGAAAGAGACCCAGTACTTC; CDR3 protein: CASSSRTGAKETQYF
clone size: NA; D gene: NA; V gene: TRBV4-3; J gene: TRBJ1-5; CDR3 DNA: TGCGCCAGCAGCCAAGATCGGGGGACCAATCAGCCCCAGCATTTT; CDR3 protein: CASSQDRGTNQPQHF
clone size: once; D gene: NA; V gene: TRBV10-3; J gene: TRBJ1-1; CDR3 DNA: TGTGCCATCAGTGACTCCCCTGCGATGAACACTGAAGCTTTCTTT; CDR3 protein: CAISDSPAMNTEAFF
clone size: NA; D gene: TRBD1; V gene: TRBV2; J gene: TRBJ2-7; CDR3 DNA: TGTGCCAGCACCGGGACAGGGAGCTCCTACGAGCAGTACTTC; CDR3 protein: CASTGTGSSYEQYF
clone size: NA; D gene: NA; V gene: TRBV28; J gene: TRBJ1-2; CDR3 DNA: TGTGCCAGCGGTAGCCCGGGAGACTATGGCTACACCTTC; CDR3 protein: CASGSPGDYGYTF
clone size: once; D gene: NA; V gene: TRBV6-6; J gene: TRBJ2-3; CDR3 DNA: TGTGCCAGCAGTTACGAGACTACAGATACGCAGTATTTT; CDR3 protein: CASSYETTDTQYF
clone size: few; D gene: TRBD2; V gene: TRBV3-1/TRBV3-2; J gene: TRBJ2-1; CDR3 DNA: TGTGCCAGCAGCCAAGGGGATGGACTAGACACCAATGAGCAGTTCTTC; CDR3 protein: CASSQGDGLDTNEQFF
clone size: NA; D gene: TRBD1; V gene: TRBV2; J gene: TRBJ1-3; CDR3 DNA: TGTGCCAGCAGAGGGACAGGAACCCACTCTGGAAACACCATATATTTT; CDR3 protein: CASRGTGTHSGNTIYF
clone size: NA; D gene: TRBD1; V gene: TRBV19; J gene: TRBJ1-5; CDR3 DNA: TGTGCCAGTCATACAACAGGGGATCCTTTGAACAATCAGCCCCAGCATTTT; CDR3 protein: CASHTTGDPLNNQPQHF
clone size: NA; D gene: NA; V gene: TRBV3-1/TRBV3-2; J gene: TRBJ1-5; CDR3 DNA: TGTGCCAGCAGCCACGCAGGTAGCAATCAGCCCCAGCATTTT; CDR3 protein: CASSHAGSNQPQHF
clone size: NA; D gene: TRBD1; V gene: TRBV11-2; J gene: TRBJ1-1; CDR3 DNA: TGTGCCAGCACCAAGAGACAGGGGAAGAACACTGAAGCTTTCTTT; CDR3 protein: CASTKRQGKNTEAFF
clone size: NA; D gene: TRBD2; V gene: TRBV14; J gene: TRBJ2-5; CDR3 DNA: TGTGCCAGCAGCCAAGATACTAGCGGGAGAGGAGAGACCCAGTACTTC; CDR3 protein: CASSQDTSGRGETQYF
clone size: once; D gene: NA; V gene: TRBV3-1/TRBV3-2; J gene: TRBJ1-2; CDR3 DNA: TGTGCCAGCAGCCAACCGGGGGGTAACTATGGCTACACCTTC; CDR3 protein: CASSQPGGNYGYTF
clone size: once; D gene: NA; V gene: TRBV20-1; J gene: TRBJ1-1; CDR3 DNA: TGCAGTGCTAGTGTTACCGGGGAGAAGTCGGCTTTCTTT; CDR3 protein: CSASVTGEKSAFF
clone size: NA; D gene: TRBD2; V gene: TRBV3-1/TRBV3-2; J gene: TRBJ2-1; CDR3 DNA: TGTGCCAGCAGTTCAGCGGGGTACAATGAGCAGTTCTTC; CDR3 protein: CASSSAGYNEQFF
clone size: NA; D gene: NA; V gene: TRBV21-1; J gene: TRBJ1-2; CDR3 DNA: TGTGCCAGCAGCAATCGTGCGGACAGGGCCACTAACTATGGCTACACCTTC; CDR3 protein: CASSNRADRATNYGYTF
clone size: NA; D gene: NA; V gene: TRBV5-8; J gene: TRBJ2-3; CDR3 DNA: TGTGCCAGCAGCATTGGACAGAGCACAGATACGCAGTATTTT; CDR3 protein: CASSIGQSTDTQYF
clone size: NA; D gene: NA; V gene: TRBV12-3/TRBV12-4; J gene: TRBJ2-1; CDR3 DNA: TGTGCCAGCAGTTTATCTGAGGGCTATGAGCAGTTCTTC; CDR3 protein: CASSLSEGYEQFF
clone size: NA; D gene: TRBD2; V gene: TRBV2; J gene: TRBJ2-5; CDR3 DNA: TGTGCCAGCATGCGCGGGACTAGCGAAGAGACCCAGTACTTC; CDR3 protein: CASMRGTSEETQYF
clone size: NA; D gene: TRBD2; V gene: TRBV5-1; J gene: TRBJ2-1; CDR3 DNA: TGCGCCAGCAGCTTATCCCAAACTAGCGGTTACAATGAGCAGTTCTTC; CDR3 protein: CASSLSQTSGYNEQFF
clone size: NA; D gene: NA; V gene: TRBV4-1; J gene: TRBJ1-4; CDR3 DNA: TGCGCCAGCAGCCAGGGCTCGGCTAATGAAAAACTGTTTTTT; CDR3 protein: CASSQGSANEKLFF
clone size: NA; D gene: TRBD2; V gene: TRBV7-9; J gene: TRBJ2-3; CDR3 DNA: TGTGCCAGCAGCTCGCTAGTAATACTAGCGGGGGGCACAGATACGCAGTATTTT; CDR3 protein: CASSSLVILAGGTDTQYF
clone size: NA; D gene: NA; V gene: TRBV3-1/TRBV3-2; J gene: TRBJ2-1; CDR3 DNA: TGTGCCAGCAGCCAATCGGAGGGAGGTTACAATGAGCAGTTCTTC; CDR3 protein: CASSQSEGGYNEQFF
clone size: once; D gene: NA; V gene: TRBV6-2/TRBV6-3; J gene: TRBJ2-5; CDR3 DNA: TGTGCCAGCAGTTATAGGAGGGAGACCCAGTACTTC; CDR3 protein: CASSYRRETQYF
clone size: NA; D gene: NA; V gene: TRBV7-6; J gene: TRBJ1-5; CDR3 DNA: TGTGCCAGCAGCTTAGCCGGCGGGGGGCATAGCAATCAGCCCCAGCATTTT; CDR3 protein: CASSLAGGGHSNQPQHF
clone size: NA; D gene: TRBD1; V gene: TRBV7-9; J gene: TRBJ1-5; CDR3 DNA: TGTGCCAGCAGCTTAACAGGGGGCGTCGATGGTCAGCCCCAGCATTTT; CDR3 protein: CASSLTGGVDGQPQHF
clone size: NA; D gene: TRBD2; V gene: TRBV5-1; J gene: TRBJ2-5; CDR3 DNA: TGCGCCAGCAGCTTGCTAGCGGGAGGGCTAGGTGAAGAGACCCAGTACTTC; CDR3 protein: CASSLLAGGLGEETQYF
clone size: NA; D gene: TRBD2; V gene: TRBV15; J gene: TRBJ2-2; CDR3 DNA: TGTGCCACCAGCAGGGCGGGAGCGGGGTCCGGGGAGCTGTTTTTT; CDR3 protein: CATSRAGAGSGELFF
clone size: NA; D gene: TRBD2; V gene: TRBV7-2; J gene: TRBJ2-7; CDR3 DNA: TGTGCCAGCAGCTTTAGGACTAGCAGGAGCGAGCAGTACTTC; CDR3 protein: CASSFRTSRSEQYF
clone size: few; D gene: TRBD2; V gene: TRBV7-8; J gene: TRBJ2-3; CDR3 DNA: TGTGCCAGCAGCTTCCGCGGGGGGCGCACAGATACGCAGTATTTT; CDR3 protein: CASSFRGGRTDTQYF
clone size: NA; D gene: NA; V gene: TRBV10-3; J gene: TRBJ1-1; CDR3 DNA: TGTGCCATCAGTGAGTCCCCCGGGAACACTGAAGCTTTCTTT; CDR3 protein: CAISESPGNTEAFF
clone size: once; D gene: NA; V gene: TRBV5-1; J gene: TRBJ2-6; CDR3 DNA: TGCGCCAGCAGCTTAGAGATCTCTGGGGCCAACGTCCTGACTTTC; CDR3 protein: CASSLEISGANVLTF
clone size: NA; D gene: NA; V gene: TRBV5-4; J gene: TRBJ2-2; CDR3 DNA: TGTGCCAGCACCAGATCGCCATTCCTGGAGCTGTTTTTT; CDR3 protein: CASTRSPFLELFF
clone size: NA; D gene: NA; V gene: TRBV3-1/TRBV3-2; J gene: TRBJ1-5; CDR3 DNA: TGTGCCAGCAGCCAATCAGGTTATAGCAATCAGCCCCAGCATTTT; CDR3 protein: CASSQSGYSNQPQHF
clone size: NA; D gene: NA; V gene: TRBV6-2/TRBV6-3; J gene: TRBJ2-1; CDR3 DNA: TGTGCCAGCAGCCCAACTAGCAGTGGAAATGAGCAGTTCTTC; CDR3 protein: CASSPTSSGNEQFF
clone size: NA; D gene: NA; V gene: TRBV7-8; J gene: TRBJ1-1; CDR3 DNA: TGTGCCAGCAGCTTACTCTCGGACACTGAAGCTTTCTTT; CDR3 protein: CASSLLSDTEAFF
clone size: NA; D gene: NA; V gene: TRBV7-6; J gene: TRBJ1-3; CDR3 DNA: TGTGCCAGCAGCCTATCTCATCCCCGATCTGGAAACACCATATATTTT; CDR3 protein: CASSLSHPRSGNTIYF